This T cell receptor beta chain is drawn from a study of blood T cell repertoires in COVID-19. Looking at the study overall: Nucleic acid was either cDNA or gDNA, and it came from T cells, B-cell-depleted T cells, or PBMCs.

This clone was picked up one time. CDR1 and CDR2 (germline): SGHNT, YENEEA. This CDR3 is built from 15 residues. V was pared by 5 bases and J by 4 bases, with 16 bases between. Measured with immunoSEQ multiplex PCR; TCRdb has only the in-frame clones, and not every one. The data contain approximately 150,000 clones, approximately 84% of them singletons. The clonotype comes from a woman between 40 and 50 years old with acute COVID-19. The sample taken for sequencing was PBMCs or T cells enriched from blood (not recorded which). The chain is built from TRBV11-3 and TRBJ2-3; D perhaps matches TRBD2 (5 bases). The CDR3 DNA reads TGTGCCAGCAGCCCAGGTTACGGGGTCCCAGATACGCAGTATTTT. This sequence encodes CASSPGYGVPDTQYF.